One T cell receptor (beta chain) is described in this entry. Its antigen is unknown. This sample is part of a study of regulatory T cells in long-lasting Graves disease. Study-wide background: Graves' patients who were just diagnosed had used antithyroid drugs for under 3 months. Regarding the study as a whole: Patients whose Graves' disease persisted exhibited lower TCR diversity than those newly diagnosed.

Trimming pared 1 base from V and 4 bases from J, leaving 10 bases between. This CDR3 is built from 15 residues. Specified time point: newly diagnosed GD, antithyroid drugs for less than 3 months. Isolated PBMC RNA provided the starting material for the TCR library. Construction of the TCR beta libraries employed iRepertoire HTBI primers in conjunction with Arm-PCR of CDR3 regions. In TCRdb, the multiplex PCR reads were re-called with MiXCR into one record per CDR3 protein. This sample has 420,000 or so distinct CDR3 sequences, with about a sixth found just once. These data also formed part of another study, on T cells in Graves' hyperthyroidism and ophthalmopathy.

This specimen was peripheral blood mononuclear cells (PBMCs), taken at new diagnosis, from a patient treated with antithyroid drugs. The sequence derives from a woman younger than 35 with Graves disease. The chain uses TRBV12-3 or TRBV12-4 and TRBJ1-4; D ambiguous. The CDR3 region has the DNA TGTGCCAGCAGTTTAGTTCACAGCTATAATGAAAAACTGTTTTTT. Encoded protein: CASSLVHSYNEKLFF.